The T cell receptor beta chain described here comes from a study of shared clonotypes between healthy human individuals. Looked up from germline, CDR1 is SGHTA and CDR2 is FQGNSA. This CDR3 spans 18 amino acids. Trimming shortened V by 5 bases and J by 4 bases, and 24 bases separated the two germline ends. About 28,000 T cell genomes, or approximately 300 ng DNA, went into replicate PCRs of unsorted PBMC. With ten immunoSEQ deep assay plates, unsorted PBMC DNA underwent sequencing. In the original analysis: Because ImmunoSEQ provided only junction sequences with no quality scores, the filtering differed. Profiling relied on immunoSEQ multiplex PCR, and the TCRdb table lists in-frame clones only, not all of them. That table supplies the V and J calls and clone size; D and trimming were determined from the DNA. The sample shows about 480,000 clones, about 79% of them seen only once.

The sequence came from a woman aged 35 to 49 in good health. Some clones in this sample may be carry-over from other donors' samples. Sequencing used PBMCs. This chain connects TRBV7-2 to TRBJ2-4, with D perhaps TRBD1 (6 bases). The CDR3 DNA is TGTGCCAGCAGCCTAGGGTTCTTCGGGCAGGGGCAAAAAAACATTCAGTACTTC. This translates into CASSLGFFGQGQKNIQYF.